Below, 7 T cell receptor beta chains from the same sample are listed, as sequenced in a study of radiation and T cells in renal cell carcinoma. Time point indicated: blood 4 weeks post-SBRT, at nephrectomy. Noted treatment: 15 Gy SBRT to primary tumor, nephrectomy 4 weeks later. Some clones are missing from TCRdb's copy, which holds only in-frame ones; the method was immunoSEQ multiplex PCR. The table lists 130,000 to 150,000 clones, 65% to 90% of them singletons. Material: blood, obtained from a patient whose treatment included radiotherapy and nephrectomy. All receptors derive from a woman aged 45 to 65 with renal cell carcinoma.

Only one count was recorded for this clone. V gene TRBV28 combines with J gene TRBJ2-7; 7 nucleotides align to TRBD2. V shed 5 bases and J 1 base; nucleotides not matched to a gene: 8. This CDR3 has 15 residues. Germline V gene sequence: CDR1 MDHEN, CDR2 SYDVKM. CDR3 sequence (DNA): TGTGCCAGCAGTCTTTCGCGGGAGCGGTCCTACGAGCAGTACTTC. Translated: CASSLSRERSYEQYF.

The chain carries TRBV6-1 and TRBJ2-2; 8 bases line up with TRBD1. The CDR3 sequence is 15 residues long. Looked up from germline, CDR1 is MNHNS and CDR2 is SASEGT. Trimming removed 2 bases from V and 8 bases from J; junction bases left unmatched: 7. The chain's CDR3 is CASSESQGAWGELFF. For the CDR3, the DNA is TGTGCCAGCAGTGAATCCCAGGGGGCCTGGGGGGAGCTGTTTTTT.

The count of this clone is one. The chain employs TRBV7-3 and TRBJ2-1, with 7 positions matching TRBD2. V was pared by 2 bases and J by 9 bases, with 4 bases of the junction left unmatched. Germline lookup yields CDR1 SGHTA and CDR2 FQGTGA. CDR3 length equals 13 residues. For the CDR3, the DNA is TGTGCCAGCAGCTTACTTCCTAGCGGTGAGCAGTTCTTC. As protein: CASSLLPSGEQFF.

The genes are TRBV5-4 and TRBJ2-7; TRBD1 matches 7 bases. V shed 4 bases and J 6 bases; nucleotides not matched to a gene: 10. This CDR3 region has 14 residues. The germline gives CDR1 SGHNT, CDR2 YYREEE (reference sequence). Here the CDR3 reads CASSRTTGVVEQYF. CDR3 nucleotides: TGTGCCAGCAGCCGCACTACAGGGGTGGTCGAGCAGTACTTC.

The chain links TRBV2 to TRBJ2-5, with TRBD2 as a possible D gene (6 bases). Germline CDR1 is SNHLY and CDR2 is FYNNEI. This CDR3 is built from 13 residues. The V gene lost 0 bases and the J gene lost 11 bases, with 13 bases spanning the gap. For the CDR3, the DNA is TGTGCCAGCAGTGAAGCGTGGGGAGGTGAGCAGTACTTC. It translates to CASSEAWGGEQYF.

This clone was observed once. The CDR3 sequence is CASSYSTGTADTQYF. CDR3 DNA sequence: TGTGCCAGCAGTTACTCGACAGGGACGGCAGATACGCAGTATTTT. The chain has TRBV6-5 and TRBJ2-3, with 7 bases aligning to TRBD1. In germline, CDR1 is MNHEY, CDR2 SVGAGI. With 0 bases clipped from V and 4 bases from J, the junction kept 4 bases outside the gene matches. The CDR3 is 15 amino acids.

The chain employs TRBV27 and TRBJ2-5, with D possibly matching TRBD1 (5 bases). CDR3 length: 11 residues. V dropped 2 bases and J dropped 7 bases, with 5 bases sitting between them. Looked up from germline, CDR1 is MNHEY and CDR2 is SMNVEV (reference sequence). The CDR3 sequence is CASSLQGTQYF. The CDR3 bases are TGTGCCAGCAGTTTACAGGGGACCCAGTACTTC.